The 25 T cell receptor beta chains reported below all come from one sample, sequenced in a study of T cell responses to AZD1222 COVID-19 vaccine. TCRdb's copy holds only in-frame clones and misses some; the assay was immunoSEQ multiplex PCR. The sample has 40,000 to 60,000 clones, around four fifths seen once. Sequences were derived from peripheral blood, sampled on day 0 of MenACWY control vaccination. The receptors derive from an adult in good health.

The genes are TRBV6-1 and TRBJ2-3; possibly TRBD1 or TRBD2 for D (5 bases each). From germline, CDR1 is MNHNS and CDR2 SASEGT. The V end lost 3 bases, the J end lost 6 bases, and 13 bases lay between the germline ends. This CDR3 comprises 14 residues. Here the CDR3 DNA reads TGTGCCAGCAGTGACCGGGGCCCCATGGATACGCAGTATTTT. This translates into CASSDRGPMDTQYF.

V gene TRBV4-1 combines with J gene TRBJ2-3; TRBD2 aligns across 12 bases. The CDR3 consists of 17 residues. The trim removed 4 bases at V and 0 bases at J, leaving 5 bases unmatched. The germline gives CDR1 MGHRA, CDR2 YSYEKL. In DNA form, the CDR3 reads TGCGCCAGCAGCCTTCGAGGGACTAGCGGGAGCACAGATACGCAGTATTTT. Translated, it gives CASSLRGTSGSTDTQYF.

The genes are TRBV10-1 and TRBJ2-2; D might be TRBD2 (6 bases). The CDR3 totals 14 residues. In germline, CDR1 is WNHNN, CDR2 SYGVQD (reference sequence). V lost 5 bases to trimming and J lost 4 bases, with 11 bases between them. CDR3 DNA: TGCGCCAGCAGTCCGGGAGACCCCACCGGGGAGCTGTTTTTT. Residues: CASSPGDPTGELFF.

This clone appeared a few times. The rearrangement uses TRBV30 and TRBJ2-2, with TRBD1 matching 7 bases. The CDR3 has 12 amino acids. J lost 6 bases, V lost 7 bases, and 5 bases had no gene match. Germline V gene lookup returns CDR1 GTSNPN and CDR2 SVGIG (reference sequence). The CDR3 protein is CASKGTAGELFF. As DNA, the CDR3 is TGTGCCTCTAAAGGGACAGCCGGGGAGCTGTTTTTT. Together with reference TRBV30 and TRBJ2-2, the CDR3 gives the full variable domain: SQTIHQWPATLVQPVGSPLSLECTVEGTSNPNLYWYRQAAGRGLQLLFYSVGIGQISSEVPQNLSASRPQDRQFILSSKKLLLSDSGFYLCASKGTAGELFFGEGSRLTVL.

The chain joins TRBV27 to TRBJ2-1; D gene ambiguous. This CDR3 region has 12 residues. Trimming removed 4 bases from V and 9 bases from J, with 10 bases in between. Per the germline V gene, CDR1 is MNHEY and CDR2 is SMNVEV (reference sequence). The CDR3 DNA is TGTGCCAGCAGTTCCCGATCGGGTGAGCAGTTCTTC. Protein: CASSSRSGEQFF.

The J gene is TRBJ2-2, the V gene TRBV7-9; 9 bases fit TRBD1. Trimming took 3 bases from V and 5 from J; bases not matched to a gene: 10. The CDR3 covers 17 residues. In germline, CDR1 is SEHNR, CDR2 FQNEAQ (reference sequence). The CDR3 is CASSFHAWDRVTGELFF. Written as DNA, the CDR3 is TGTGCCAGCAGCTTCCATGCCTGGGACAGGGTGACCGGGGAGCTGTTTTTT.

The rearrangement links TRBV15 to TRBJ2-7; TRBD2 might be the D (6 bases). The CDR3 consists of 14 residues. V was trimmed by 4 bases and J by 0 bases, leaving 10 bases between them. Per germline, CDR1 LNHNV and CDR2 YYDKDF (reference sequence). The CDR3 bases are TGTGCCACCAGCATGGGACTCAGCTCCTACGAGCAGTACGTC. Residues: CATSMGLSSYEQYV.

V and J are TRBV2 and TRBJ1-1; no reliable D call. This CDR3 has 12 amino acids. The germline gives CDR1 SNHLY, CDR2 FYNNEI. V was pared by 7 bases and J by 2 bases, with 8 bases between. The CDR3 sequence: CASKPINTEAFF. In nucleotides, the CDR3 is TGTGCCAGCAAGCCTATAAACACTGAAGCTTTCTTT.

This chain uses TRBV27 with TRBJ1-5; a possible D gene is TRBD1 (5 bases). The germline V gene has CDR1 MNHEY and CDR2 SMNVEV (reference sequence). Trimming left V 5 bases short and J 5 bases short, with 13 bases between. This CDR3 is 14 amino acids long. The CDR3 loop is CASSLDSVHQPQHF. CDR3 DNA: TGTGCCAGCAGTCTAGACAGCGTACATCAGCCCCAGCATTTT.

The rearrangement uses TRBV18 and TRBJ1-4, with 10 bases identical to TRBD1. This CDR3 region has 15 residues. The germline gives CDR1 KGHSH, CDR2 LQKENI. The trim removed 2 bases at V and 8 bases at J, leaving 5 bases unmatched. This CDR3 reads CASSPAGQGKEKLFF. As DNA, the CDR3 is TGTGCCAGCTCACCAGCGGGACAGGGGAAGGAAAAACTGTTTTTT.

This chain connects TRBV5-1 to TRBJ2-3; 9 nucleotides align to TRBD1. The CDR3 consists of 16 residues. V trimming: 4 bases; J trimming: 5 bases; junction bases outside the gene matches: 11. Per germline, CDR1 SGHRS and CDR2 YFSETQ. The CDR3 region has the DNA TGCGCCAGCAGCGGCCTCCCGGGACAGGGAAAAGATACGCAGTATTTT. As protein: CASSGLPGQGKDTQYF.

This clone showed up just a few times. The rearrangement links TRBV19 to TRBJ1-2; TRBD1 might be the D (5 bases). V was clipped by 5 bases and J by 3 bases, with 10 bases between them. Germline V gene sequence: CDR1 LNHDA, CDR2 SQIVND (reference sequence). There are 13 residues in the CDR3. DNA of the CDR3: TGTGCCAGTAGTGAAACAGGTTACTATGGCTACACCTTC. Protein: CASSETGYYGYTF.

The chain recombines TRBV10-3 with TRBJ1-1, with TRBD1 identical over 10 bases. Germline V CDR1 and CDR2: ENHRY, SYGVKD. The length of the CDR3 is 15 residues. The junction had 10 bases not matched to a gene; V was cut back by 6 bases and J by 6 bases. The CDR3 reads CAISEMTGGGAEAFF. The DNA for the CDR3 is TGTGCCATCAGCGAAATGACAGGGGGCGGAGCTGAAGCTTTCTTT.

The genes are TRBV10-3 and TRBJ1-6; D perhaps matches TRBD1 (5 bases). The germline V gene encodes CDR1 ENHRY and CDR2 SYGVKD. V was shortened by 4 bases and J by 6 bases, with 16 bases between the two germline ends. The CDR3 runs to 16 residues. The CDR3 region is CAISVGGELGNSPLHF. The CDR3 bases are TGTGCCATCAGTGTTGGAGGGGAACTGGGTAATTCACCCCTCCACTTT.

The chain has TRBV4-2 and TRBJ2-3; 9 bases map to TRBD2. J lost 5 bases, V lost 0 bases, and 9 bases had no gene match. Germline V gives CDR1 LGHNA, CDR2 YNFKEQ. This CDR3 spans 17 amino acids. The CDR3 nucleotides are TGTGCCAGCAGCCAAGATAGGAGCGGGAGGCGGGGAGATACGCAGTATTTT. Protein sequence: CASSQDRSGRRGDTQYF.

This chain connects TRBV4-1 to TRBJ1-1; D unresolved. This CDR3 contains 18 residues. Germline CDR1 is MGHRA and CDR2 is YSYEKL. Trimming left V 0 bases short and J 4 bases short, with 21 bases between. CDR3: CASSQEKSRYGTGTEAFF. In DNA form, the CDR3 reads TGCGCCAGCAGCCAAGAAAAAAGCAGATACGGAACGGGCACTGAAGCTTTCTTT.

In its sample, this clone ranks as medium-sized (0.01 to 0.1%). The chain couples TRBV6-1 to TRBJ2-7; TRBD2 matches at 14 bases. This CDR3 is 16 amino acids long. V trimming: 4 bases; J trimming: 6 bases; junction bases outside the gene matches: 8. Germline CDR1 MNHNS, CDR2 SASEGT. The CDR3 sequence is CASSAGTSGRRAEQYF. Here the CDR3 DNA reads TGTGCCAGCAGTGCCGGGACTAGCGGGAGACGCGCCGAGCAGTACTTC.

The V call is TRBV6-5, the J call TRBJ2-1; possible D gene TRBD2, 5 bases. The CDR3 totals 15 residues. Germline assignment: CDR1 MNHEY and CDR2 SVGAGI. Deletions cut 0 bases from V and 0 bases from J, with 6 bases between. CDR3 coding DNA: TGTGCCAGCAGTTACTCAGGGAGCTCCTACAATGAGCAGTTCTTC. This encodes CASSYSGSSYNEQFF.

The chain carries TRBV19 and TRBJ1-5; possible D gene TRBD1, 5 bases. Trimming took 7 bases from V and 4 from J, leaving 20 bases between them. The CDR3 is made up of 16 amino acids. Germline lookup yields CDR1 LNHDA and CDR2 SQIVND (reference sequence). The CDR3 DNA is TGTGCCAGTAATGAAGCTCAGGGTTCGGGAAATCAGCCCCAGCATTTT. Amino acid sequence: CASNEAQGSGNQPQHF.

This chain joins TRBV4-2 and TRBJ1-1; the D is unclear. This CDR3 comprises 12 residues. Germline CDR1 and CDR2: LGHNA and YNFKEQ. V was pared by 0 bases and J by 6 bases, with 5 bases between. This CDR3 is CASSQEAAEAFF. The CDR3 DNA follows: TGTGCCAGCAGCCAAGAAGCTGCTGAAGCTTTCTTT.

The chain links TRBV2 to TRBJ1-1; TRBD1 matches 8 bases. V lost 5 bases, J lost 3 bases, and 5 bases stayed unmatched. The CDR3 contains 14 residues. CDR1 is SNHLY, CDR2 FYNNEI, per germline. The DNA of the CDR3 is TGTGCCAGCAGTTCCGGACAGGGTTACACTGAAGCTTTCTTT. Its translation: CASSSGQGYTEAFF. Combining the CDR3 with reference TRBV2 and TRBJ1-1 gives the whole variable domain EPEVTQTPSHQVTQMGQEVILRCVPISNHLYFYWYRQILGQKVEFLVSFYNNEISEKSEIFDDQFSVERPDGSNFTLKIRSTKLEDSAMYFCASSSGQGYTEAFFGQGTRLTVV.

The V gene is TRBV11-2, the J gene TRBJ1-6, with 9 bases identical to TRBD1. The J segment lost 10 bases and the V segment lost 5 bases, leaving 6 bases of the junction unmatched. Per the germline V gene, CDR1 is SGHAT and CDR2 is FQNNGV. The CDR3 is made up of 14 amino acids. CDR3 sequence: CASSPDRGGSPLHF. In DNA form, the CDR3 reads TGTGCCAGCAGCCCTGACAGGGGGGGATCACCCCTCCACTTT.

V gene TRBV2 combines with J gene TRBJ2-1; the D gene is possibly TRBD1 (5 bases). Looked up from germline, CDR1 is SNHLY and CDR2 is FYNNEI. The CDR3 loop spans 14 amino acids. V dropped 2 bases and J dropped 2 bases, with 7 bases sitting between them. The CDR3 DNA sequence: TGTGCCAGCAGTGAACAGGGTACCTACAATGAGCAGTTCTTC. Amino acid sequence: CASSEQGTYNEQFF.

The rearrangement joins TRBV11-3 to TRBJ2-5, with 9 bases lining up with TRBD1. The CDR3 contains 16 residues. Germline V gene lookup returns CDR1 SGHNT and CDR2 YENEEA. Trimming removed 4 bases from V and 5 bases from J; junction bases left unmatched: 11. The CDR3 nucleotides are TGTGCCAGCAGCTCGGACAGGGGACTCCCCGGGGAGACCCAGTACTTC. Protein sequence: CASSSDRGLPGETQYF. Combining the CDR3 with reference TRBV11-3 and TRBJ2-5 gives the whole variable domain EAGVVQSPRYKIIEKKQPVAFWCNPISGHNTLYWYLQNLGQGPELLIRYENEEAVDDSQLPKDRFSAERLKGVDSTLKIQPAELGDSAVYLCASSSDRGLPGETQYFGPGTRLLVL.

The chain recombines TRBV28 with TRBJ1-2; D perhaps matches TRBD1 (5 bases). The CDR3 is 14 residues long. Deletions cut 3 bases from V and 8 bases from J, with 16 bases between. Germline loops: CDR1 MDHEN, CDR2 SYDVKM. The CDR3 coding sequence is TGTGCCAGCAGTTTCCCAGGGCCCAGGAAAGGCTACACCTTC. This codes for CASSFPGPRKGYTF.